The source of this T cell receptor beta chain is a study of cytomegalovirus exposure and HLA in healthy donors (dated 2017 in TCRdb). In the study overall: An earlier analysis of roughly 630 of the donors reported about 250 Gb of sequence data and around 110 million unique TCR beta sequences from roughly 200 million T cells. Genome-wide SNP genotypes for about 65% of the roughly 670 donors were used in a later genetic analysis, which treated that subset as a discovery cohort. Donor age, sex, ethnicity and CMV serostatus were collected together with the repertoire data. In an earlier analysis of several hundred of the donors, high-throughput TCR beta sequencing was used to judge whether each TCR beta V gene segment behaved as functional or pseudogenic. The genetic ancestry cluster associated with self-reported Caucasian donors included 81% of the roughly 380 genotyped donors. Five DR-DQ haplotypes were treated as single units for association and clustering because of strong linkage in the cohort. The T cell repertoires of some 700 subjects were profiled by immunosequencing and related to cytomegalovirus serostatus. Both class I and class II loci were covered by HLA typing, at four-digit resolution. The aim of the study was to test whether cataloging public T cell receptors could identify signatures of past pathogen exposure. A later analysis re-examined previously published TCR beta repertoires from around 670 donors and added high-resolution HLA genotyping to investigate patterns of TCR occurrence. To predict cytomegalovirus infection status, the study brought together high-throughput TCR immunosequencing, statistical association of individual TCRs with disease status, and machine learning. An early release that covered roughly 600 HLA-typed donors contained 250 to 350 gigabases of sequencing data and 75 million to 100 million unique TCR sequences. The later analysis used no new phenotypic data to find candidate immune exposures, relying instead on TCR beta sequences and their occurrence across donors. All discovery cohort repertoires had been generated using a single sequencing platform. Typing coverage varied by locus: 629-630 donors for A, B, C, DRB1 and DQB1; approximately 500 for DQA1; nearly 610 for DPA1; 400 to 480 for DPB1. Across about 380 genotyped donors of the cohort, an average of approximately 240,000 unique TCR beta nucleotide sequences per donor were sequenced, and roughly 20% of those sequences were non-productive. A separate validation cohort of approximately 120 different subjects was used in addition to the roughly 620-subject first cohort.

Library method: the immunoSEQ multiplex PCR assay. For the multiplex PCR, a mixture combining 60 forward primers for TCR Vbeta segments and 13 reverse primers for TCR Jbeta segments was used. The CDR3 region of rearranged TCR beta genes was amplified from genomic DNA with a multiplex PCR assay. On the Illumina HiSeq System, the amplified TCR beta libraries were sequenced as 87-base-pair reads. In the paper's pipeline: Across the 500 to 750 repertoires, a later analysis counted 75 million to 90 million unique TCR beta chains, 9 million to 14 million of which were shared by at least two donors. A nearest-neighbor algorithm error-corrected the raw reads and collapsed the reads into unique sequences, merging closely related sequences to remove PCR and sequencing errors. CDR3 sequences were aligned to IMGT reference sequences to assign V, D and J gene segments. Each retained sequence needed at least a six-nucleotide match to both a V gene segment and a J gene segment. A rearrangement counted as productive if the CDR3 had no stop codons and remained in frame with V and J, and every other rearrangement counted as non-productive. CDR3 was defined by IMGT convention, running from the second conserved V-encoded cysteine to the conserved J-encoded phenylalanine. Sequences without an unambiguous match to a single V gene segment were excluded from the earlier analysis of approximately 600 of the donors. In an earlier analysis of 450 to 700 of the donors, V segments were called functional above 56.7% productive rearrangements and were called segregating when the between-donor standard deviation exceeded 5%. A statistical classification framework was built for diagnosing cytomegalovirus status from the catalog of TCR beta chain sequences. A later analysis assigned V and J genes by comparing TCR nucleotide sequences with IMGT/GENE-DB human TR gene sequences. Using the TCRdist pipeline, a later analysis assigned CDR3 sequences along with most-parsimonious VDJ recombination scenarios. A later analysis defined each TCR beta chain by its CDR3 amino acid sequence plus V-gene family, and excluded reads lacking a unique V-gene family. In a later analysis, 450 to 600 highly shared, low-generation-probability nucleotide sequences were removed to address suspected cross-contamination and a sequencing artifact. In a later analysis, a clonal expansion index for each public chain was calculated from normalized within-repertoire ranks of inferred template counts. In a later analysis, generation probabilities were computed using a VDJ recombination model fitted to out-of-frame rearrangements, and the results were checked against IGoR. In a later analysis, hypergeometric tests were used to score TCR-TCR, TCR-HLA and TCR-CMV co-occurrence, with a repertoire-size bias correction applied to TCR pairs. To estimate false discovery rates, a later analysis permuted the HLA or CMV assignments 20 times. A later analysis grouped co-occurring TCRs with DBSCAN, adding TCRdist sequence similarity when clustering within HLA-allele-positive subsets. Repertoires with fewer than 30,000 or more than 120,000 public chains, plus five repertoires with anomalous nucleotide sharing, were excluded from co-occurrence clustering. The table was pulled from immuneACCESS by TCRdb, which kept in-frame rearrangements only. Such tables lose some clones; where checked, under half of the loss comes from unresolved V genes, and the rest has no known cause. The V and J calls and clone size are taken from that table; D and trimming were inferred from the DNA. This sample is represented by about 110,000 clones; over 70% of them were singletons. The ten largest clones represent about 2.3% of the sample.

General conclusions and limits of the study: Immune exposure information for the cohort was limited to CMV serostatus. The study listed over 150 TCR beta chains as associated with cytomegalovirus. The earlier analysis of 587 of the donors excluded approximately 17 rarely observed V segments, including chromosome 9 orphons, because counts were too low. A few of the identified cytomegalovirus-associated TCR beta chains were confirmed in vitro to be specific for cytomegalovirus antigens. In this cohort, only TCR beta chains were sequenced, and detectable features were limited by the absence of alpha or paired-chain data. Correlated functional status among segregating V segments might be attributable to linkage disequilibrium, but an unknown experimental factor could not be ruled out. While some public TCRs were present in many individuals, most TCR sequences turned up only very rarely across donors. In a later analysis, 16,951 TCR beta sequences were associated with specific HLA alleles at a false discovery rate of 0.05. In a later analysis, HLA-associated TCR beta chains showed more clonal expansion and lower generation probabilities than non-associated chains that were equally common. A further reported finding was that TCR beta sequences accurately predicted the HLA-A and HLA-B alleles for most subjects in the first cohort. Roughly uniform sequencing depth across donors was assumed in presence/absence analyses, although this assumption may not hold. In a later analysis, most CMV-associated TCR beta chains were found to appear HLA-restricted, with HLA associations seemingly driven largely by CMV exposure. An earlier analysis of several hundred of the donors showed that most TCR beta V segments appeared in productive rearrangements either about 87% or about 30% of the time, which broadly matched IMGT annotations. Strong co-occurrence of HLA alleles, especially DR and DQ, made assigning TCR associations to individual alleles difficult. In a later genetic analysis, fewer N-insertions in productive TCRs were reported among donors in an Asian-associated ancestry cluster than the 666-donor mean. It was suggested by the authors that the approach could potentially be generalized to other disease states and immunological phenotypes. The sequencing pipeline was judged likely to have produced a cluster of highly shared sequence variants as a technical artifact. Because the 87-base-pair reads could not distinguish some IMGT-functional V segments, including TRBV6-2 and TRBV6-3, those segments were excluded. Because HLA typing was unavailable for some donors at each locus, only the typed subset was used in association tests. Cytomegalovirus status was reported to be diagnosed by the classifier with high specificity and sensitivity in both the original and validation cohorts. In a later genetic analysis, a missense DCLRE1C variant was associated with V-gene and J-gene trimming of TCR beta chains, and the association was replicated in an independent cohort. In a later analysis, several top co-occurrence clusters were reported to appear linked to parvovirus B19, influenza, CMV and Epstein-Barr virus. In a later analysis, the rate of TCR association differed among HLA loci, with DRB1 alleles having the most associated TCRs and HLA-C alleles having the fewest.

The cohort comprised approximately 700 healthy bone marrow donors. All cohort members were sampled while nominally healthy, although unrecorded immune exposures were likely present. The donor was CMV seronegative and was included in the group of 352 seronegative cohort members. Each donor provided a peripheral blood sample, and peripheral blood mononuclear cells were used for TCR beta sequencing. The Qiagen DNeasy Blood Extraction Kit was used to extract genomic DNA from the blood cell samples. Turning to this clone: There is no known antigen for this receptor. No clone much larger than this one lies a single base away; base qualities are absent.

From its cysteine to its phenylalanine, the CDR3 spans 17 amino acids. Solely the CDR3 DNA is kept, with 51 bases framed from the first base. CDR1 and CDR2 are drawn from the germline V gene: SGHDN, FVKESK. The germline V end is reduced by 1 base and the J end by 12 bases; junction bases left unmatched: 17. This TCR was sampled from a man aged 30-40 years in good health and CMV-seronegative. Sequenced: PBMCs. The V gene is TRBV14 and the J gene is TRBJ2-1; the junction holds 8 bases that match TRBD2. The CDR3 sequence is CASSQGRLSGGMSGQFF. In nucleotide form, the sequence is TGTGCCAGCAGCCAAGGGAGACTGAGCGGGGGCATGTCAGGGCAGTTCTTC.